This TCR beta chain was captured by sequencing in a study of identical twins. The V gene lost 0 bases and the J gene lost 4 bases, with 13 bases spanning the gap. The CDR3 consists of 15 residues. Germline CDR1 reads SGHDT; CDR2 reads YYEEEE. To note about this clonotype: The antigen remains undetermined.

A universal primer site came from template switching; cDNA carried unique molecular identifiers. TCRdb re-derived calls from the 5' RACE reads in MiXCR, one entry per CDR3 protein. The table includes 200,000 to 250,000 distinct CDR3 sequences, roughly 7% detected once. No donor was unhealthy or non-Caucasian. General study results and limits: Weaker excess sharing between twins was seen in beta out-of-frame sequences. Clonotypes of the beta chain that were abundant in cord blood carried fewer insertions (memory repertoires showed none).

The same sample was also used in a study of yellow fever vaccine responses in identical twins.

The V call is TRBV5-6, the J call TRBJ2-5; D may be TRBD1 or TRBD2 (5 bases each). Specimen: memory (CD45RO+) T cells sorted from blood. The TCR was taken from a woman aged 18-29 years in good health. DNA of the CDR3: TGTGCCAGCAGCTTGGTCGAGGGGCCCGGAGAGACCCAGTACTTC. This sequence encodes CASSLVEGPGETQYF.